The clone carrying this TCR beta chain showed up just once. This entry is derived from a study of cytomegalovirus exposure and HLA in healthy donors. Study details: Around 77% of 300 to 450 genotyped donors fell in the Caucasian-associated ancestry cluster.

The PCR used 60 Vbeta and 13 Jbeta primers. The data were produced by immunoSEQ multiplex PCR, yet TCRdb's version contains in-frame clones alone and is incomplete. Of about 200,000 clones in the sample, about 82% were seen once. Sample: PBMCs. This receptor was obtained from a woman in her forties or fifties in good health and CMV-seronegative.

As DNA, the CDR3 is TGTGCCAGCTCACCTCGGAAGGCTCGGGACACAGATTCACCCCTCCACTTT. Residues: CASSPRKARDTDSPLHF. This chain links TRBV18 with TRBJ1-6; D might be TRBD1 (6 bases). V lost 3 bases and J 8 bases, leaving 20 bases between the germline ends. Germline assignment: CDR1 KGHSH and CDR2 LQKENI. The CDR3 length is 17 residues.